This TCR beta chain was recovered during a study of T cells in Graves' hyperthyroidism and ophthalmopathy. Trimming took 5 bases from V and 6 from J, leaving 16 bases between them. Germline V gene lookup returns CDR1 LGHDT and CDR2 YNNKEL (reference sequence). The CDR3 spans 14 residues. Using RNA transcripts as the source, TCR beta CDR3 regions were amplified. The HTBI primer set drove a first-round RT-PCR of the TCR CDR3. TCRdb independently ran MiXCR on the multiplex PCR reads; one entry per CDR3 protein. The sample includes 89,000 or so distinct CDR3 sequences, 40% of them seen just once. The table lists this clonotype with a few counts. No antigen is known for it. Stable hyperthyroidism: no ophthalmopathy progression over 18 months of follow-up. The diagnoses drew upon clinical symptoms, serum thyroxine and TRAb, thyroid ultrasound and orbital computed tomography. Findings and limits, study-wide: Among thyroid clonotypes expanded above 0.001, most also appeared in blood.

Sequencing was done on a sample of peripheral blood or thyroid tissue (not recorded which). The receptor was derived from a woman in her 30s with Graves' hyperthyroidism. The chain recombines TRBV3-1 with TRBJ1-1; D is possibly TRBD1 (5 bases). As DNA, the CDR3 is TGTGCCAGCAGCTGGGGGGGTGTCAGTTCTGAAGCTTTCTTT. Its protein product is CASSWGGVSSEAFF.